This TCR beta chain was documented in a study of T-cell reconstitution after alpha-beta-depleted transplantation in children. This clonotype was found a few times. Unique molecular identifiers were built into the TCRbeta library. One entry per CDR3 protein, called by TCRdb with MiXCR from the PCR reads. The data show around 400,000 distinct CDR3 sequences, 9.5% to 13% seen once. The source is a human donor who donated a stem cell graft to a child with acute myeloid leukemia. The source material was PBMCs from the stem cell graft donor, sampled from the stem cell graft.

CDR3: CASSKGPVVTGELFF. CDR3 DNA sequence: TGTGCCAGCAGCAAGGGCCCCGTCGTAACCGGGGAGCTGTTTTTT. The rearrangement uses TRBV4-2 and TRBJ2-2; D remains unclear. The CDR3 contains 15 residues. Germline CDR1 and CDR2: LGHNA and YNFKEQ. V lost 5 bases, J lost 5 bases, and 15 bases lay in between.